Listed here is a single T cell receptor (beta chain). This entry comes from a study of blood T cell repertoires in COVID-19. Profiled with immunoSEQ multiplex PCR; TCRdb holds only in-frame clones, not every one. The top ten hold less than 4.5% of the sample, which has around 250,000 clones, about 86% seen once. From germline, CDR1 is SGDLS and CDR2 YYNGEE. Trimming took off 0 bases at V and 4 bases at J, with 9 bases between the two ends. The CDR3 has 14 amino acids. Sequenced sample: peripheral blood. The clonotype comes from a man between 18 and 35 years old with active or convalescent COVID-19. The rearrangement joins TRBV9 to TRBJ2-3; D uncertain. Here the CDR3 reads CASSVASNSDTQYF. CDR3 sequence (DNA): TGTGCCAGCAGCGTAGCGTCTAATTCAGATACGCAGTATTTT.